This T cell receptor beta chain was documented in a study of shared clonotypes between healthy human individuals. Study results and limitations: Even with large depth, rarefaction showed that sorted-subset sequencing was incomplete.

To note about this clone: Its antigen remains unknown. Other DNA sequences of this sample code for an identical CDR3.

Replicate sorted-subset PCRs were loaded with around 0.2 ug DNA, about 30,000 T cell genomes. The repertoire was sequenced with immunoSEQ multiplex PCR; TCRdb's copy has only in-frame clones and lacks some. The sample has some 1.1 million clones, roughly 77% seen once. Germline V gene sequence: CDR1 SGHRS, CDR2 YFSETQ. J lost 3 bases, V lost 0 bases, and 2 bases had no gene match. The CDR3 has 16 amino acids. The TCR was taken from a man between 18 and 35 years old in good health. Some clones in this sample may be carry-over from other donors' samples. The chain links TRBV5-1 to TRBJ2-7, with TRBD2 identical over 14 bases. The sample comprised memory CD4+ T cells from PBMCs. The subset is: CD45RA-negative fraction. In DNA form, the CDR3 reads TGCGCCAGCAGCTTGGGGGGGACTAGCGGGAGCTACGAGCAGTACTTC. The encoded protein is CASSLGGTSGSYEQYF.